These 30 T cell receptor beta chains share one sample of origin, sequenced in a study of blood T cell repertoires in COVID-19. Assay used: immunoSEQ multiplex PCR; TCRdb lists only in-frame clones, some missing. The sample yields 370,000 or so clones, 81% seen once. The sample consisted of peripheral blood. The receptors shown here come from a human donor with acute or convalescent COVID-19. The donor label of this sample is uncertain.

The chain is built from TRBV15 and TRBJ2-3; TRBD1 aligns across 7 bases. This CDR3 region has 16 residues. V trimming: 3 bases; J trimming: 8 bases; junction bases outside the gene matches: 14. From germline, CDR1 is LNHNV and CDR2 YYDKDF (reference sequence). This CDR3 is CATSSTGQVFQATQYF. CDR3 coding DNA: TGTGCCACCAGCAGTACAGGACAGGTGTTCCAAGCTACGCAGTATTTT.

This chain uses TRBV16 with TRBJ1-4; possibly TRBD1 for D (5 bases). V dropped 4 bases and J dropped 4 bases, with 19 bases sitting between them. CDR3 length equals 17 residues. From germline, CDR1 is KGHSY and CDR2 FQNENV. CDR3 bases: TGTGCCAGCAGCCCGCCTGTCGTCTCGGACAATAATGAAAAACTGTTTTTT. As protein: CASSPPVVSDNNEKLFF. The full variable domain, with the rest looked up from reference TRBV16 and TRBJ1-4, is GEEVAQTPKHLVRGEGQKAKLYCAPIKGHSYVFWYQQVLKNEFKFLISFQNENVFDETGMPKERFSAKCLPNSPCSLEIQATKLEDSAVYFCASSPPVVSDNNEKLFFGSGTQLSVL.

This chain connects TRBV28 to TRBJ1-5; 7 nucleotides line up with TRBD1. From germline, CDR1 is MDHEN and CDR2 SYDVKM. Germline trimming cut 2 bases from V and 3 bases from J; bases unmatched to any gene: 4. The CDR3 length is 15 residues. CDR3 DNA: TGTGCCAGCAGTTTACAGGGGGTTTCCAATCAGCCCCAGCATTTT. Its translation is CASSLQGVSNQPQHF.

The genes are TRBV9 and TRBJ1-2; D not resolved. This CDR3 comprises 14 residues. Trimming took 0 bases from V and 8 from J, leaving 14 bases between them. Germline V lookup: CDR1 SGDLS, CDR2 YYNGEE. The CDR3 loop reads CASSVGVGRGGYTF. The CDR3, as DNA: TGTGCCAGCAGCGTAGGGGTAGGCCGAGGAGGCTACACCTTC.

The rearrangement joins TRBV6-5 to TRBJ2-7, with a tentative D call TRBD2 (5 bases). Germline values: CDR1 MNHEY, CDR2 SVGAGI. The V and J ends lost 0 bases and 4 bases respectively, with 16 bases between them. This CDR3 spans 16 amino acids. In DNA form, the CDR3 reads TGTGCCAGCAGTTACTCGATTGCGGGCCGGACTTACGAGCAGTACTTC. Translated, it gives CASSYSIAGRTYEQYF.

The rearrangement uses TRBV2 and TRBJ1-1; D is unresolved. Germline-derived CDR1 and CDR2 are SNHLY and FYNNEI. With 7 bases removed from V and 1 base from J, the gap between germline ends came to 10 bases. The CDR3 length is 13 residues. The CDR3 loop is CASTSTENTEAFF. The CDR3 DNA reads as TGTGCCAGCACCAGCACAGAGAACACTGAAGCTTTCTTT.

V usage is TRBV9 and J usage is TRBJ2-3; D remains ambiguous. CDR1 is SGDLS, CDR2 YYNGEE, per germline. The CDR3 is 12 amino acids. Trimming removed 1 base from V and 9 bases from J, with 9 bases in between. DNA of the CDR3: TGTGCCAGCAGCGTACCCCCAGGAACGCAGTATTTT. It is translated as CASSVPPGTQYF. The full variable domain, completed using reference TRBV9 and TRBJ2-3, is DSGVTQTPKHLITATGQRVTLRCSPRSGDLSVYWYQQSLDQGLQFLIQYYNGEERAKGNILERFSAQQFPDLHSELNLSSLELGDSALYFCASSVPPGTQYFGPGTRLTVL.

The chain links TRBV11-2 to TRBJ1-1, with D unresolved. V was trimmed by 1 base and J by 4 bases, leaving 10 bases between them. Germline CDR1 and CDR2: SGHAT and FQNNGV. CDR3 length equals 14 residues. The CDR3 region has the DNA TGTGCCAGCAGCTTAGGATTAGCTACCACTGAAGCTTTCTTT. This codes for CASSLGLATTEAFF.

The rearrangement links TRBV5-5 to TRBJ2-2; D perhaps matches TRBD1 (6 bases). The CDR3 covers 16 residues. Germline CDR1 and CDR2: SGHKS and YYEKEE (reference sequence). V was cut by 5 bases and J by 1 base, with 15 bases left in between. CDR3 DNA sequence: TGTGCCAGCAGTCCCAGGGGCGGTTTGAACACCGGGGAGCTGTTTTTT. Translated, it gives CASSPRGGLNTGELFF.

The rearrangement links TRBV3-1 (or the pseudogene TRBV3-2) to TRBJ2-7; TRBD2 agrees at 8 bases. V lost 1 base to trimming and J lost 7 bases; unmatched junction nucleotides: 6. Germline loops: CDR1 LGHDT, CDR2 YNNKEL (reference sequence). The CDR3 is 14 amino acids. DNA of the CDR3: TGTGCCAGCAGCCAAGCAGCGGGAGTAGGAGAGCAGTACTTC. This encodes CASSQAAGVGEQYF.

This chain connects TRBV18 to TRBJ1-1; no clear D. The V gene lost 1 base and the J gene lost 0 bases, with 9 bases spanning the gap. Germline V gene sequence: CDR1 KGHSH, CDR2 LQKENI. The CDR3 is 15 amino acids. CDR3 DNA sequence: TGTGCCAGCTCACCACTTTCAGGAATGAACACTGAAGCTTTCTTT. Residues: CASSPLSGMNTEAFF.

The chain joins TRBV7-9 to TRBJ2-7, with TRBD2 as a possible D gene (5 bases). The length of the CDR3 is 14 residues. Trimming left V 0 bases short and J 5 bases short, with 11 bases between. CDR1 and CDR2 from the germline V gene are SEHNR and FQNEAQ (reference sequence). The CDR3 spells CASSLARGPHEQYF. The CDR3 DNA is TGTGCCAGCAGCTTAGCCCGCGGGCCCCACGAGCAGTACTTC. Filled out from reference TRBV7-9 and TRBJ2-7, the complete variable domain reads DTGVSQNPRHKITKRGQNVTFRCDPISEHNRLYWYRQTLGQGPEFLTYFQNEAQLEKSRLLSDRFSAERPKGSFSTLEIQRTEQGDSAMYLCASSLARGPHEQYFGPGTRLTVT.

The V gene is TRBV1, the J gene TRBJ2-5; the table names TRBD2, a call not compared with the DNA. TRBV1 is deemed a pseudogene. The CDR3 extends over 12 amino acids. The CDR3 here is CTSSHHLREQYF. The CDR3 DNA reads TGCACCAGCAGCCATCACCTCCGGGAGCAGTACTTC.

The gene calls are TRBV9 and TRBJ2-1; 7 bases are shared with TRBD2. V shed 0 bases and J 7 bases; nucleotides not matched to a gene: 10. This CDR3 region has 16 residues. Germline CDR1 reads SGDLS; CDR2 reads YYNGEE. The CDR3 protein is CASSVVGGSLRNEQFF. CDR3 coding DNA: TGTGCCAGCAGCGTAGTTGGCGGGAGCCTAAGGAATGAGCAGTTCTTC.

The V and J genes are TRBV5-1 and TRBJ2-1; TRBD2 matches at 13 bases. CDR3 length: 14 amino acids. The V and J ends lost 3 bases and 15 bases, in that order; junction bases with no gene match: 9. Germline V gives CDR1 SGHRS, CDR2 YFSETQ. The CDR3 loop is CASSSGTSGRALFF. For the CDR3, the DNA is TGCGCCAGCAGCTCAGGCACTAGCGGGAGGGCCTTGTTCTTC.

V usage is TRBV28 and J usage is TRBJ2-7; D is perhaps TRBD2 (5 bases). V was trimmed by 5 bases and J by 3 bases, leaving 14 bases between them. CDR1 and CDR2 from the germline V gene are MDHEN and SYDVKM. The CDR3 runs to 14 residues. Here the CDR3 DNA reads TGTGCCAGCAGTGTGAGTTGGGGAGTCTACGAGCAGTACTTC. Its protein product is CASSVSWGVYEQYF.

The V and J genes are TRBV29-1 and TRBJ2-3; D unclear. Trimming took off 2 bases at V and 0 bases at J, with 12 bases between the two ends. The germline gives CDR1 SQVTM, CDR2 ANQGSEA. The CDR3 runs to 15 residues. The CDR3 reads CSVEMAAPSTDTQYF. Here the CDR3 DNA reads TGCAGCGTTGAAATGGCCGCCCCTAGCACAGATACGCAGTATTTT.

V is TRBV18 and J is TRBJ2-2, with 12 bases aligning to TRBD2. With V trimmed by 2 bases and J by 6 bases, 4 bases remained unmatched. CDR1 and CDR2 from the germline V gene are KGHSH and LQKENI. There are 16 residues in the CDR3. The CDR3 DNA is TGTGCCAGCTCACCAGGACTAGCGGGAATCGCCGGGGAGCTGTTTTTT. This encodes CASSPGLAGIAGELFF.

The V gene is TRBV2, the J gene TRBJ2-7; 10 positions agree with TRBD1. This CDR3 has 17 residues. Trimming cost V 3 bases and J 4 bases; bases outside gene matches: 12. Germline CDR1 reads SNHLY; CDR2 reads FYNNEI. The chain's CDR3 is CASSDVRRTGGRYEQYF. CDR3 sequence (DNA): TGTGCCAGCAGTGATGTCCGAAGGACAGGGGGGAGGTACGAGCAGTACTTC.

The rearrangement joins TRBV7-8 to TRBJ1-1; no reliable D call. The germline CDR1 and CDR2 sequences are SGHVS and FQNEAQ. The CDR3 sequence is 14 residues long. Trimming shortened V by 5 bases and J by 4 bases, and 14 bases separated the two germline ends. CDR3 DNA sequence: TGTGCCAGCAGCCAACCCTATAGAGGCACTGAAGCTTTCTTT. Protein product: CASSQPYRGTEAFF.

V and J are TRBV2 and TRBJ1-6; D is unresolved. This CDR3 comprises 16 residues. CDR1 and CDR2 (germline): SNHLY, FYNNEI. Trimming stripped 9 bases from V and 7 bases from J, with 22 bases between. CDR3: CASRREGRFLNSPLHF. CDR3 bases: TGTGCCAGTCGGAGAGAGGGCCGGTTTTTGAATTCACCCCTCCACTTT.

The rearrangement uses TRBV10-2 and TRBJ2-1; 7 bases map to TRBD1. The germline V gene has CDR1 WSHSY and CDR2 SAAADI. The CDR3 has 12 residues. The V and J ends lost 5 bases and 8 bases, in that order; junction bases with no gene match: 3. The CDR3, as DNA: TGCGCCAGCAGTTTCCAGGGGGATGAGCAGTTCTTC. Translated, it gives CASSFQGDEQFF.

V usage is TRBV7-9 and J usage is TRBJ1-1; TRBD1 is a possible D gene (5 bases). Trimming took 2 bases from V and 2 from J, leaving 12 bases between them. The CDR3 loop spans 15 amino acids. Germline CDR1 SEHNR, CDR2 FQNEAQ (reference sequence). CDR3 in amino acids: CASSLRSTGNTEAFF. In DNA, the CDR3 is TGTGCCAGCAGCTTACGGAGTACAGGCAACACTGAAGCTTTCTTT.

This chain connects TRBV10-3 to TRBJ2-1, with a tentative D call TRBD2 (5 bases). With 3 bases removed from V and 0 bases from J, the gap between germline ends came to 18 bases. The CDR3 is 18 residues long. CDR1 is ENHRY and CDR2 is SYGVKD in the germline V gene. Here the CDR3 reads CAISDFGLAMSSYNEQFF. The CDR3 DNA reads TGTGCCATCAGTGATTTTGGACTGGCAATGAGCTCCTACAATGAGCAGTTCTTC.

The chain uses TRBV30 and TRBJ1-5, with D perhaps TRBD1 (5 bases). V shed 5 bases and J shed 0 bases, with 8 bases lying between them. The CDR3 consists of 13 residues. Germline CDR1 GTSNPN, CDR2 SVGIG (reference sequence). This CDR3 reads CAWGAGSNQPQHF. The CDR3, as DNA: TGTGCCTGGGGGGCAGGTAGCAATCAGCCCCAGCATTTT.

The chain has TRBV7-6 and TRBJ1-3, with D possibly being TRBD1 (5 bases). V was trimmed by 5 bases and J by 0 bases, leaving 11 bases between them. The CDR3 has 15 residues. Germline V CDR1 and CDR2: SGHVS, FNYEAQ. Written as DNA, the CDR3 is TGTGCCAGCAGCCCGGACATCAACTCTGGAAACACCATATATTTT. Amino acids: CASSPDINSGNTIYF.

The chain carries TRBV2 and TRBJ1-3; the D gene is possibly TRBD1 (5 bases). The CDR3 spans 16 residues. Deletions cut 4 bases from V and 2 bases from J, with 15 bases between. Per the germline V gene, CDR1 is SNHLY and CDR2 is FYNNEI. CDR3 nucleotides: TGTGCCAGCAGTGTCAATGGGGGGTTCGCTGGAAACACCATATATTTT. This codes for CASSVNGGFAGNTIYF.

The chain carries TRBV28 and TRBJ1-2; D gene uncertain. V was shortened by 5 bases and J by 8 bases, with 12 bases between the two germline ends. The CDR3 has 12 residues. The V gene's germline CDR1 is MDHEN and CDR2 SYDVKM. In DNA form, the CDR3 reads TGTGCCAGCAGTCGGGTCGTTGGGGGCTACACCTTC. It translates to CASSRVVGGYTF.

The chain joins TRBV15 to TRBJ2-6; D is perhaps TRBD2 (6 bases). Germline CDR1 is LNHNV and CDR2 is YYDKDF (reference sequence). This CDR3 has 17 amino acids. Trimming shortened V by 1 base and J by 0 bases, and 10 bases separated the two germline ends. The CDR3 protein is CATSRGSGVSGANVLTF. CDR3 nucleotides: TGTGCCACCAGCAGAGGGTCGGGGGTCTCTGGGGCCAACGTCCTGACTTTC.

The rearrangement joins TRBV27 to TRBJ2-1; 8 bases are shared with TRBD2. There are 15 residues in the CDR3. With V trimmed by 5 bases and J by 9 bases, 12 bases remained unmatched. Germline V gene data show CDR1 as MNHEY and CDR2 as SMNVEV (reference sequence). CDR3 protein: CASSTPGGAGGEQFF. The CDR3 region has the DNA TGTGCCAGCAGTACCCCCGGGGGGGCGGGTGGTGAGCAGTTCTTC.